The 16 T cell receptor beta chains reported below all come from one sample, sequenced in a study of siplizumab effects on memory and regulatory T cells (dated by TCRdb to the late 2010s). Libraries were constructed by the immunoSEQ multiplex PCR assay. As stored in TCRdb, this immuneACCESS dataset retains in-frame rearrangements with V and J assigned. A fraction of the clones does not appear; measured against another copy, unresolved V genes explain less than half of the discrepancy, and the remainder lacks a known reason. This sample has some 110,000 clones in its table, and roughly 94% of those were observed once. The ten largest clones add up to approximately 1.8% of the sample. Sequencing was done on a sample of non-Treg CD4+ T cells sorted from blood. Explained via the paper, the cell subset or site label denotes: FACS-sorted unstimulated CD4+ non-regulatory T cells. The receptors derive from a human donor in good health.

This chain joins TRBV15 and TRBJ1-1; TRBD1 agrees at 9 bases. CDR1 and CDR2 (germline): LNHNV, YYDKDF (reference sequence). Losses at the gene ends were 3 bases for V and 6 bases for J; bases not matched to a gene: 8. The CDR3 length is 15 residues. CDR3 amino acids: CATSSQQGARAEAFF. The CDR3 bases are TGTGCCACCAGCAGCCAACAGGGGGCTAGGGCTGAAGCTTTCTTT.

The chain links TRBV5-1 to TRBJ1-4; D unresolved. The V gene lost 0 bases and the J gene lost 5 bases, with 8 bases spanning the gap. The germline V gene has CDR1 SGHRS and CDR2 YFSETQ. The CDR3 contains 14 residues. In DNA, the CDR3 is TGCGCCAGCAGCTTGGAGGGCAGAAATGAAAAACTGTTTTTT. The encoded protein is CASSLEGRNEKLFF.

The gene calls are TRBV19 and TRBJ1-5, with D perhaps TRBD1 (6 bases). The CDR3 length is 14 residues. The V gene's germline CDR1 is LNHDA and CDR2 SQIVND (reference sequence). The V and J ends lost 7 bases and 2 bases respectively, with 12 bases between them. CDR3 sequence reads: CASKTPGGNQPQHF. DNA for the CDR3: TGTGCCAGTAAAACCCCAGGGGGCAATCAGCCCCAGCATTTT. Combining the CDR3 with reference TRBV19 and TRBJ1-5 gives the whole variable domain DGGITQSPKYLFRKEGQNVTLSCEQNLNHDAMYWYRQDPGQGLRLIYYSQIVNDFQKGDIAEGYSVSREKKESFPLTVTSAQKNPTAFYLCASKTPGGNQPQHFGDGTRLSIL.

The V call is TRBV7-6, the J call TRBJ2-5, with D unresolved. This CDR3 comprises 13 residues. V was trimmed by 5 bases and J by 5 bases, leaving 12 bases between them. Germline V gene lookup returns CDR1 SGHVS and CDR2 FNYEAQ. The CDR3 coding sequence is TGTGCCAGCAGCGTCCTTCTAAGGGAGACCCAGTACTTC. Encoded protein: CASSVLLRETQYF.

V is TRBV5-1 and J is TRBJ2-3, with 7 bases lining up with TRBD2. The CDR3 covers 14 residues. The germline V gene has CDR1 SGHRS and CDR2 YFSETQ. Trimming took 6 bases from V and 5 from J; bases not matched to a gene: 9. The CDR3 DNA is TGCGCCAGCATGGGGGGAGGGCCTATAGATACGCAGTATTTT. This sequence encodes CASMGGGPIDTQYF.

The chain carries TRBV5-1 and TRBJ2-3, with D possibly being TRBD1 (5 bases). Germline CDR1 reads SGHRS; CDR2 reads YFSETQ. V dropped 3 bases and J dropped 2 bases, with 10 bases sitting between them. The CDR3 covers 14 residues. The CDR3 coding sequence is TGCGCCAGCAGCTGGCGACAGTACACAGATACGCAGTATTTT. Amino acids: CASSWRQYTDTQYF.

This sequence joins TRBV5-4 and TRBJ1-2; 7 nucleotides align to TRBD1. CDR3 length: 16 amino acids. Germline values: CDR1 SGHNT, CDR2 YYREEE (reference sequence). J was trimmed by 0 bases and V by 0 bases; bases with no gene match: 5. The CDR3 DNA is TGTGCCAGCAGCTTGGCCTTGGGACAGACTAACTATGGCTACACCTTC. This sequence encodes CASSLALGQTNYGYTF.

This clone was observed a single time. The gene calls are TRBV19 and TRBJ1-4; possibly TRBD1 for D (6 bases). From germline, CDR1 is LNHDA and CDR2 SQIVND (reference sequence). This CDR3 spans 15 amino acids. Trimming took 3 bases from V and 3 from J, leaving 11 bases between them. The DNA for the CDR3 is TGTGCCAGTAGTATGATCGACAGGTCTAATGAAAAACTGTTTTTT. This translates into CASSMIDRSNEKLFF.

The chain joins TRBV2 to TRBJ1-5, with unresolved D. V dropped 4 bases and J dropped 2 bases, with 9 bases sitting between them. Germline lookup yields CDR1 SNHLY and CDR2 FYNNEI. The CDR3 runs 14 residues. The CDR3 loop reads CASSGGNGNQPQHF. The CDR3 DNA reads TGTGCCAGCAGTGGAGGGAATGGCAATCAGCCCCAGCATTTT.

This clone was recorded a few times. The chain carries TRBV18 and TRBJ1-1; a weak D match, TRBD1 (6 bases). V was cut by 5 bases and J by 3 bases, with 10 bases left in between. CDR1 and CDR2 from the germline V gene are KGHSH and LQKENI. The CDR3 consists of 13 residues. As DNA, the CDR3 is TGTGCCAGCTCATTGAACAGGGACACTGAAGCTTTCTTT. Residues: CASSLNRDTEAFF.

The rearrangement links TRBV7-2 to TRBJ2-1; 9 nucleotides align to TRBD2. Germline V gene lookup returns CDR1 SGHTA and CDR2 FQGNSA. There are 16 residues in the CDR3. V was clipped by 5 bases and J by 15 bases; unmatched bases: 20. For the CDR3, the DNA is TGTGCCAGCAGCCTACGAGGGATAGTAGCGGGGGCTGGAGGGTTCTTC. It codes for CASSLRGIVAGAGGFF.

The J gene is TRBJ1-3, the V gene TRBV10-1; 7 bases fit TRBD1. The length of the CDR3 is 15 residues. Germline V gives CDR1 WNHNN, CDR2 SYGVQD (reference sequence). The V gene end was trimmed by 4 bases and the J gene end by 0 bases; junction bases not matched to a gene: 3. The CDR3: CASSATGASGNTIYF. CDR3 DNA: TGCGCCAGCAGTGCCACAGGGGCCTCTGGAAACACCATATATTTT.

The chain joins TRBV6-1 to TRBJ2-1; a weak D match, TRBD2 (5 bases). Deletions cut 10 bases from V and 1 base from J, with 11 bases between. The CDR3 length is 13 residues. From germline, CDR1 is MNHNS and CDR2 SASEGT. The CDR3 coding sequence is TGTGCCACCGAGGGTGAGTCCTACAATGAGCAGTTCTTC. Amino acids: CATEGESYNEQFF.

The rearrangement links TRBV18 to TRBJ2-5; 11 positions match TRBD2. Trimming removed 3 bases from V and 5 bases from J; junction bases left unmatched: 5. Germline assignment: CDR1 KGHSH and CDR2 LQKENI. CDR3 length: 15 residues. CDR3: CASSPRLAGTETQYF. The DNA of the CDR3 is TGTGCCAGCTCACCTAGACTAGCGGGAACCGAGACCCAGTACTTC.

The rearrangement joins TRBV5-4 to TRBJ2-1; D unresolved. Trimming removed 4 bases from V and 2 bases from J, with 16 bases in between. The CDR3 loop spans 16 amino acids. Germline CDR1 reads SGHNT; CDR2 reads YYREEE (reference sequence). For the CDR3, the DNA is TGTGCCAGCAGCCATCACGGGTCAGGAACCTACAATGAGCAGTTCTTC. Protein product: CASSHHGSGTYNEQFF.

The chain joins TRBV10-3 to TRBJ2-7; 10 bases map to TRBD2. Germline assignment: CDR1 ENHRY and CDR2 SYGVKD. The CDR3 length is 15 residues. V shed 6 bases, J shed 6 bases, and the junction held 11 bases outside the gene matches. The CDR3 nucleotides are TGTGCCATCAGAATTCTAGCGGGAGAAGGGGGCGAGCAGTACTTC. Translated: CAIRILAGEGGEQYF.